This T cell receptor (beta chain) was obtained from a study of beta chain features in type 1 diabetes. Broader study findings: In every one of the four CD4+ subsets, TCRB CDR3s were moderately but significantly shorter in Type 1 diabetes patients. The naive, central memory and Treg TCRB repertoires showed an apparent similarity that was greater among patients than among healthy donors.

Expressed TCRB transcripts were sequenced because the isolated RNA had all been reverse transcribed beforehand. TCRdb's table, derived via immunoSEQ multiplex PCR, lists solely in-frame clones and lacks some. The data show roughly 500,000 clones, 30% seen once. Remarks on this clone: Its antigen is unknown.

CD4+ cells of the naive, central memory, regulatory and stem cell-like memory types were sorted via CD45RO/CCR7/CD25/CD127/CD95/CD27. This receptor was identified in a man aged 18 to 29 in good health. The sample consisted of naive CD4+ T cells from blood.

The CDR3 DNA sequence: TGTGCCAGCAATCCCGGGACAGGGGGCGATGAGCAGTTCTTC. Translated: CASNPGTGGDEQFF. V gene TRBV2 combines with J gene TRBJ2-1, with 12 bases fitting TRBD1. Germline CDR1 reads SNHLY; CDR2 reads FYNNEI. The ends lost 7 bases at V and 8 bases at J; junction bases unmatched: 6. The CDR3 sequence is 14 residues long.